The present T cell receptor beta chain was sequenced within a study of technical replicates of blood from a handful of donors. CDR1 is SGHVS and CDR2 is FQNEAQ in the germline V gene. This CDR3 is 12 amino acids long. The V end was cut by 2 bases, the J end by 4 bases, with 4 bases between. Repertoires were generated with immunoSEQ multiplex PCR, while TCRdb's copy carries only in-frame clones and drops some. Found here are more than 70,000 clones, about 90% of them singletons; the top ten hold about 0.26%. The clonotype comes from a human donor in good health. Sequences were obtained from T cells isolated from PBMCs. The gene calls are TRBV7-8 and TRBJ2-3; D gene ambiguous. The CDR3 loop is CASSLFADTQYF. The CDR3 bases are TGTGCCAGCAGCTTATTCGCAGATACGCAGTATTTT.